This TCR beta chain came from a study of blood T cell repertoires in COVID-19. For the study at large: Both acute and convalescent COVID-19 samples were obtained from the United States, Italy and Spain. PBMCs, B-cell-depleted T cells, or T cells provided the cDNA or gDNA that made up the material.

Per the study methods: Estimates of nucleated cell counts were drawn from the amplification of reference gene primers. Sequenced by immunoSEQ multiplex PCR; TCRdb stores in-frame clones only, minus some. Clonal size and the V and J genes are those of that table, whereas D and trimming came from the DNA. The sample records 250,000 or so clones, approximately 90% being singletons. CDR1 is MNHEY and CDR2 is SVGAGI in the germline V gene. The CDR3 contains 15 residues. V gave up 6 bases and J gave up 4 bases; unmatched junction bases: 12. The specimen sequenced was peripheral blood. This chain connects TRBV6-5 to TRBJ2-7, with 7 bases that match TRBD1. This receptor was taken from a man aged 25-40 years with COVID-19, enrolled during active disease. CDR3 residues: CASRLDRAREYEQYF. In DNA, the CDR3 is TGTGCCAGCAGACTCGACAGGGCAAGGGAGTACGAGCAGTACTTC.